The entry below gives a single TCR beta chain sequence along with its context. This sample is part of a study of T-cell memory formation after mild COVID-19. As for the study in general: Clusters of TCRs were largely donor specific.

CDR1 is SQVTM and CDR2 is ANQGSEA in the germline V gene. The CDR3 contains 11 residues. Trimming took off 5 bases at V and 5 bases at J, with 9 bases between the two ends. From the 5' RACE reads, TCRdb called clonotypes with MiXCR, one entry per CDR3 protein. This sample yields 550,000 to 700,000 distinct CDR3 sequences, of which 15% to 20% are seen a single time; 8.1% belongs to the top ten. J is TRBJ1-1 and V is TRBV29-1, with no clear D. The receptor comes from an adult woman who had mild COVID-19 (a few samples of this study predate the infection). Cell type and time point are not known. Material: PBMCs or a T cell subset sorted from them (not recorded which). CDR3 sequence: CSVKGGTEAFF. The CDR3 DNA reads as TGCAGCGTTAAGGGAGGGACTGAAGCTTTCTTT.